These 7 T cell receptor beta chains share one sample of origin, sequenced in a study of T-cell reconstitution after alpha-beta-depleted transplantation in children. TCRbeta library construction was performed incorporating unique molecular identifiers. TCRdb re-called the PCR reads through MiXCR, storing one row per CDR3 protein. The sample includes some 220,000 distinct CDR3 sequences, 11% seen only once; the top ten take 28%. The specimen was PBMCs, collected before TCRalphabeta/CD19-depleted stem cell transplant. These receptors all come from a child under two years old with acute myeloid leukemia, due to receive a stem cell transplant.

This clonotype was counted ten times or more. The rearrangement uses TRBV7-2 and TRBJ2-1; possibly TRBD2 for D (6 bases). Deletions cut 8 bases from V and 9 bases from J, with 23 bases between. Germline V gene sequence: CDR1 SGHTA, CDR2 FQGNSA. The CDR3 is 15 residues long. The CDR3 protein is CASGVGGRFMIEQFF. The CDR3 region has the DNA TGTGCCAGCGGAGTTGGTGGGAGGTTCATGATTGAGCAGTTCTTC.

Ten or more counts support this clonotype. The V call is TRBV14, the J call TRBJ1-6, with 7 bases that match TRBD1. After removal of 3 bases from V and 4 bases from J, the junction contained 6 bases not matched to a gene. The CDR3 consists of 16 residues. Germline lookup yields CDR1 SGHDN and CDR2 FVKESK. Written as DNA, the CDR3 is TGTGCCAGCAGCCAGAGGGGGCCTTTTTATAATTCACCCCTCCACTTT. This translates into CASSQRGPFYNSPLHF.

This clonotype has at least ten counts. DNA of the CDR3: TGTGCCAGCAGTCCACTGGGGGGGGAGCAGTTCTTC. It is translated as CASSPLGGEQFF. The rearrangement uses TRBV3-1 and TRBJ2-1, with 7 bases aligning to TRBD2. CDR1 and CDR2 from the germline V gene are LGHDT and YNNKEL (reference sequence). This CDR3 spans 12 amino acids. Trimming removed 6 bases from V and 10 bases from J; junction bases left unmatched: 6.

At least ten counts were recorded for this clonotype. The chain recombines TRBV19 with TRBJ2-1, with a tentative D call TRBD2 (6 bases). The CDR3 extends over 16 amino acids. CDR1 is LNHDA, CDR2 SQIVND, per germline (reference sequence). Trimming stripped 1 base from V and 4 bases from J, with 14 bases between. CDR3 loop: CASSIGLATLYNEQFF. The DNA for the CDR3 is TGTGCCAGTAGTATAGGGCTAGCGACCTTGTACAATGAGCAGTTCTTC.

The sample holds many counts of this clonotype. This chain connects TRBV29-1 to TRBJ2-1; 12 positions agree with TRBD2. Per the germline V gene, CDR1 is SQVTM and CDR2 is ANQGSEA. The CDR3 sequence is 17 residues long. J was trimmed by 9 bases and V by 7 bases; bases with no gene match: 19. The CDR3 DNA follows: TGCAGCGCCGCCTGGGGGAGCCGGACTAGCGGGACCGGTGAGCAGTTCTTC. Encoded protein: CSAAWGSRTSGTGEQFF.

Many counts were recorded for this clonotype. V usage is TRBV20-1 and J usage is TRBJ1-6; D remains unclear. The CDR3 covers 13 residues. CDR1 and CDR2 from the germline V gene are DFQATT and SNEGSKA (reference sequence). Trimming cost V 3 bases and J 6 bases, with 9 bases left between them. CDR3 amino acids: CSASERANSPLHF. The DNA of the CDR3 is TGCAGTGCTAGCGAGAGGGCTAATTCACCCCTCCACTTT.

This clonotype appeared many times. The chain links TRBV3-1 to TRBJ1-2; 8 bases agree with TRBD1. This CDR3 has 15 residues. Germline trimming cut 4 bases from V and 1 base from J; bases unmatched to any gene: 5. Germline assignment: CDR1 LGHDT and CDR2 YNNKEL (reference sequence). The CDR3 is CASSLDRGYNYGYTF. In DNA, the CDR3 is TGTGCCAGCAGCCTTGACAGGGGTTATAACTATGGCTACACCTTC.